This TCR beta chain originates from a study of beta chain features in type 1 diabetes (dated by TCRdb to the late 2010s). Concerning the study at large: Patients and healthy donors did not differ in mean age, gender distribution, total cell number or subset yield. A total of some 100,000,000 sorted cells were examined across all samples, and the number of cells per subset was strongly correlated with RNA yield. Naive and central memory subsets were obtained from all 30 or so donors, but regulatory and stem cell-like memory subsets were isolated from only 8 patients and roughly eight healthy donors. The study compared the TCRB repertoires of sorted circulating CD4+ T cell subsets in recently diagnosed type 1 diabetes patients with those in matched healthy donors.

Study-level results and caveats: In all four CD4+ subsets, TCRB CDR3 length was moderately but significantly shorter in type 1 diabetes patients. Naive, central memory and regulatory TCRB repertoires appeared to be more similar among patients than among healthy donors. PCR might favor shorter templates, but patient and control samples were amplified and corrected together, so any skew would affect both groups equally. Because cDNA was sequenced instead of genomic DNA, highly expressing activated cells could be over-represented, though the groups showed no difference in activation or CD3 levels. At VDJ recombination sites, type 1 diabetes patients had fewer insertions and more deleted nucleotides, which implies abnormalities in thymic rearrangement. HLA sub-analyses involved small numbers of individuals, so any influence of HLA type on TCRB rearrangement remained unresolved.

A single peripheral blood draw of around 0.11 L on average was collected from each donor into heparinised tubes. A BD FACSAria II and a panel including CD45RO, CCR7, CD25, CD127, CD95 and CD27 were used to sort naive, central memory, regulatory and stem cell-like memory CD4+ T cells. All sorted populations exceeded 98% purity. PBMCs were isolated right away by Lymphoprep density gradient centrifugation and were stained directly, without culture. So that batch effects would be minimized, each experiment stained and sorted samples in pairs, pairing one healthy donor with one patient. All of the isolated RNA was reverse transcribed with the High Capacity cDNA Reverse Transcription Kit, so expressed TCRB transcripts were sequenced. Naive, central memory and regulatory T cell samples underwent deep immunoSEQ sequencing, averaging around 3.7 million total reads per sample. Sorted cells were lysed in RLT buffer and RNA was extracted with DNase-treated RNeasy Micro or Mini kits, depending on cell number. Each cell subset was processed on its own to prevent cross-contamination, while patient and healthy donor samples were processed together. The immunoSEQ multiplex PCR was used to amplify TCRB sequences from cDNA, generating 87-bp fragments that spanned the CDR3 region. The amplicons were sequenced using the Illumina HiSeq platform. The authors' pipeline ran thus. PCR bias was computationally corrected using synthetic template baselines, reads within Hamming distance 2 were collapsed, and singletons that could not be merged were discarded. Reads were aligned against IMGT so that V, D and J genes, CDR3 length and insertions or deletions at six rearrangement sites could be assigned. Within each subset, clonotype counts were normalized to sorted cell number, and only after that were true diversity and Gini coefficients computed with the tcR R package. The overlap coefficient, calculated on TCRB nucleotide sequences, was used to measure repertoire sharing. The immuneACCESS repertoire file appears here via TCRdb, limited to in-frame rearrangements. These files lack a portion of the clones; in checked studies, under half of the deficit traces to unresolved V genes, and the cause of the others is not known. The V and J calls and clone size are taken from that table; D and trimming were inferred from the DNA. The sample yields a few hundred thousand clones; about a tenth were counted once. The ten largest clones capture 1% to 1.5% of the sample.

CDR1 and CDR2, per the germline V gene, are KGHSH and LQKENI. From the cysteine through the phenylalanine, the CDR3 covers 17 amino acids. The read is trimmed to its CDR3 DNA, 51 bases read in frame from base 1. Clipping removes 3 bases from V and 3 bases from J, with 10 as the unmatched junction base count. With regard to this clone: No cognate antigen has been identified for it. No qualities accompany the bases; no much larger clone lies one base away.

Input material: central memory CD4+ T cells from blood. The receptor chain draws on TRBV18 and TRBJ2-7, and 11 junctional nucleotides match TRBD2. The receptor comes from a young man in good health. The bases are TGTGCCAGCTCACCTTTAACTAGCGGGGGACGTGGCTACGAGCAGTACTTC. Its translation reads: CASSPLTSGGRGYEQYF. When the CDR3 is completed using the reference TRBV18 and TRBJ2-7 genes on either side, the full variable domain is NAGVMQNPRHLVRRRGQEARLRCSPMKGHSHVYWYRQLPEEGLKFMVYLQKENIIDESGMPKERFSAEFPKEGPSILRIQQVVRGDSAAYFCASSPLTSGGRGYEQYFGPGTRLTVT.